This TCR beta chain was captured in a study of blood T cell repertoires in COVID-19. Study context: Nucleic acid was either cDNA or gDNA, and it came from T cells, B-cell-depleted T cells, or PBMCs.

V lost 1 base and J lost 9, with 5 bases in between. CDR1 and CDR2 (germline): SGHTA, FQGNSA. CDR3 length: 11 amino acids. This clone was detected only once. Per the authors' pipeline: Scientists estimated how many nucleated cells there were by amplifying reference gene primers. Libraries were prepared by immunoSEQ multiplex PCR; TCRdb keeps only in-frame clonotypes and omits some of them. V, J and clone size were drawn from that table, and D and trimming were deduced from the DNA. The data show some 30,000 clones, roughly nine tenths seen once. The clonotype comes from a man aged 65-85 years with active or convalescent COVID-19. The chain links TRBV7-2 to TRBJ2-3; D is uncertain. The sequenced sample was peripheral blood. The CDR3 DNA sequence: TGTGCCAGCAGCTTAGGTCTAACGCAGTATTTT. Its translation: CASSLGLTQYF.